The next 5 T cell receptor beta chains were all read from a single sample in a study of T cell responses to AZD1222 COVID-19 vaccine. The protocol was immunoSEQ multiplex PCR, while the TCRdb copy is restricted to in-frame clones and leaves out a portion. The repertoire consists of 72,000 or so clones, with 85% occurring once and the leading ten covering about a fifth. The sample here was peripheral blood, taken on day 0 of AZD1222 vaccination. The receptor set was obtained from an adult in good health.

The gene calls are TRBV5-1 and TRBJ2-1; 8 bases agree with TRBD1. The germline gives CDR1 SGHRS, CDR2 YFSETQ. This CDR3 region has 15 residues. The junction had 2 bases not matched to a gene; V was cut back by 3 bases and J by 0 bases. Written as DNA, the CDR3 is TGCGCCAGCAGCTCGGACAGGGCCTCCTACAATGAGCAGTTCTTC. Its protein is CASSSDRASYNEQFF.

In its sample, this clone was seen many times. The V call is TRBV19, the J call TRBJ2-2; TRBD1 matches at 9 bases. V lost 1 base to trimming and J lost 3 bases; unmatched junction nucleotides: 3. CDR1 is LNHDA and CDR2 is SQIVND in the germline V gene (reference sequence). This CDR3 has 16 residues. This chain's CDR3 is CASSIGTGAYTGELFF. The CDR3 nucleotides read TGTGCCAGTAGTATAGGGACAGGGGCGTACACCGGGGAGCTGTTTTTT.

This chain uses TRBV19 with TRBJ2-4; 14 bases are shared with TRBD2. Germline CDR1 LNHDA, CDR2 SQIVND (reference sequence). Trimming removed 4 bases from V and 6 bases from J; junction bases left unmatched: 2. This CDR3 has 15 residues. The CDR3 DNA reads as TGTGCCAGTAGTACCGGGACTAGCGGGGGAAACATTCAGTACTTC. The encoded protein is CASSTGTSGGNIQYF.

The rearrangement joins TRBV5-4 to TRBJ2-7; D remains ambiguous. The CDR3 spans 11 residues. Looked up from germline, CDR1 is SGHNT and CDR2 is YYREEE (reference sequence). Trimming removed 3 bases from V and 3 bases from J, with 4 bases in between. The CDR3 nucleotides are TGTGCCAGCAGCTCCAACTACGAGCAGTACTTC. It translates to CASSSNYEQYF.

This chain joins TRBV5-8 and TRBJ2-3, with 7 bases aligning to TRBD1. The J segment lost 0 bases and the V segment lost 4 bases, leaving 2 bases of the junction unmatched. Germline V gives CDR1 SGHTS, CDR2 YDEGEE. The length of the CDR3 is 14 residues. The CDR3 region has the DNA TGTGCCAGCAGCAGGACAGGCAGCACAGATACGCAGTATTTT. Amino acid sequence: CASSRTGSTDTQYF.